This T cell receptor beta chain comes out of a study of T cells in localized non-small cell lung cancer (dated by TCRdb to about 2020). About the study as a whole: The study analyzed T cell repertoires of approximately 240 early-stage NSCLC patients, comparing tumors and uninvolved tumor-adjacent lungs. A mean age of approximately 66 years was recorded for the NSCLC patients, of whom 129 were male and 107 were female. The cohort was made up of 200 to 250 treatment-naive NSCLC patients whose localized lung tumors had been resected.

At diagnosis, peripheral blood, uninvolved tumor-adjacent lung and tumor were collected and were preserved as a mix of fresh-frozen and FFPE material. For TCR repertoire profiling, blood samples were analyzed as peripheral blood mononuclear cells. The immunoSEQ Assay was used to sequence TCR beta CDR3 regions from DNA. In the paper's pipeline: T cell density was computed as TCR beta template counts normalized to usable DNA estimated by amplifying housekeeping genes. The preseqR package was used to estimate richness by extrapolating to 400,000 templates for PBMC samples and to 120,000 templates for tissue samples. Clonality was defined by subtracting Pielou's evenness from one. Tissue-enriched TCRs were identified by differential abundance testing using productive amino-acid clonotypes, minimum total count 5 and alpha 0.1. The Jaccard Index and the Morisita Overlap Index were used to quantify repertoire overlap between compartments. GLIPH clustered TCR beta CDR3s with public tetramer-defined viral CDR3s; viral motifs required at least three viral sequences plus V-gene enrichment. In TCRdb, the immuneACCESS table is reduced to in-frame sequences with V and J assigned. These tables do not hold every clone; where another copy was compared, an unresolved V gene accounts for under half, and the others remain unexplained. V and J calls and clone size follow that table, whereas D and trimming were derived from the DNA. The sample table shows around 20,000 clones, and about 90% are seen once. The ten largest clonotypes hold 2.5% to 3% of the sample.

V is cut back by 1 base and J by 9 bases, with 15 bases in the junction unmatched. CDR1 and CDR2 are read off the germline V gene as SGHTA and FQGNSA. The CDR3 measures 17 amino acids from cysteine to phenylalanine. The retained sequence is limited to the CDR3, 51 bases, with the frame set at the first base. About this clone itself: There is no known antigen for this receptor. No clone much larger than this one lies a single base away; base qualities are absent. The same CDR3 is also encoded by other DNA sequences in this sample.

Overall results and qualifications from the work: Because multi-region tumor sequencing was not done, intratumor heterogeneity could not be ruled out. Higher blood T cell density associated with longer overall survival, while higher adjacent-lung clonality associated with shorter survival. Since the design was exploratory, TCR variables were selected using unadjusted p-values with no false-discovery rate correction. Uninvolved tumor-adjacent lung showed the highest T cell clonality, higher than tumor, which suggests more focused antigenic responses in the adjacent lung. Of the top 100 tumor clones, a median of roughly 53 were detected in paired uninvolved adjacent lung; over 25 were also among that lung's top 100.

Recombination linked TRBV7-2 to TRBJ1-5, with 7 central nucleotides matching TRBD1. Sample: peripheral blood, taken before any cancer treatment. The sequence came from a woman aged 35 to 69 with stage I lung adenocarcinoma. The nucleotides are TGTGCCAGCAGCTTAGGGGGGCGGACAGGTCCGACAGGGCCCCAGCATTTT. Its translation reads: CASSLGGRTGPTGPQHF.